This record looks at one T cell receptor beta chain sequence and its context. The antigen remains unidentified. The sample originates from a study of vaccination effects on CD4 cells after COVID-19. Study-wide points: Long after vaccination, the clones induced by infection and by vaccine shrank markedly in size.

Expansion of antigen-specific CD4+ T cells with viral peptide pools was carried out by the ViraFEST assay before sequencing. Culture proceeded for 10 days, and CD4+ T cells were then isolated. Having tested negative for nucleocapsid antibodies, the vaccine recipients showed no prior SARS-CoV-2 infection. V was trimmed by 3 bases and J by 0 bases, leaving 15 bases between them. Germline lookup yields CDR1 LNHDA and CDR2 SQIVND (reference sequence). This CDR3 has 17 amino acids. Sequencing was performed with immunoSEQ multiplex PCR; in TCRdb, only in-frame clones are kept and a portion is missing. This table has 25,000 to 35,000 clones, under 85% appearing once.

The sequence came from a human donor who received a COVID-19 vaccine. The chain couples TRBV19 to TRBJ1-5; D is uncertain. The material was CD4+ T cells from PBMCs cultured with SARS-CoV-2 spike peptides, obtained before COVID-19 vaccination. CDR3 amino acids: CASSIISALYSNQPQHF. The CDR3 DNA reads TGTGCCAGTAGTATCATTTCCGCACTTTATAGCAATCAGCCCCAGCATTTT.